This entry lists 30 T cell receptor beta chains sequenced from one sample in a study of blood T cells in healthy people across ages. PCR was performed a second time for roughly 7 to 11 cycles using a sample-barcoded 5' primer and a J-beta primer mix. TCRdb called the 5' RACE reads again in MiXCR, with one record for every CDR3 protein. The sample records some 930,000 distinct CDR3 sequences, under 35% being singletons. The same data also contributed to another study, on T cells of mothers and their children.

The specimen was blood. The receptor set was obtained from a woman in her forties in good health.

This clonotype was detected a few times. The chain has TRBV4-1 and TRBJ2-3; 13 bases match TRBD2. Trimming cost V 11 bases and J 2 bases; bases outside gene matches: 13. This CDR3 has 17 residues. Germline values: CDR1 MGHRA, CDR2 YSYEKL. This chain's CDR3 is CAGTQSGLAGDTDTQYF. CDR3 bases: TGCGCCGGCACCCAATCAGGACTAGCGGGGGACACAGATACGCAGTATTTT.

Regarding this clonotype: A much larger clone differs from this one at a single base, so this may be a read error. V is TRBV29-1 and J is TRBJ2-7; TRBD1 agrees at 8 bases. The CDR3 sequence is 13 residues long. Germline CDR1 and CDR2: SQVTM and ANQGSEA. Unmatched junction bases numbered 12, after V lost 7 bases and J lost 7 bases. The CDR3 DNA reads as TGCAGCGCCACGGCCAGGGGGCACAATGAGCAGTACTTC. Translation: CSATARGHNEQYF.

In nucleotides, the CDR3 is TGTGCCAGCAGCCAAGATATTGATAGTCTGGGCGAGCAGTACTTC. The encoded protein is CASSQDIDSLGEQYF. J is TRBJ2-7 and V is TRBV4-2; D unresolved. CDR1 is LGHNA and CDR2 is YNFKEQ in the germline V gene. The germline V and J ends were trimmed by 0 bases and 6 bases, with 15 bases remaining between them. The CDR3 is 15 residues long.

V gene TRBV7-3 combines with J gene TRBJ2-2; 9 nucleotides align to TRBD2. The length of the CDR3 is 13 residues. V lost 4 bases, J lost 10 bases, and 4 bases stayed unmatched. The germline V gene encodes CDR1 SGHTA and CDR2 FQGTGA. The CDR3 loop is CASSYVAGAELFF. Written as DNA, the CDR3 is TGTGCCAGCAGCTACGTAGCGGGGGCGGAGCTGTTTTTT. Supplemented by reference TRBV7-3 and TRBJ2-2, the full variable domain reads GAGVSQTPSNKVTEKGKYVELRCDPISGHTALYWYRQSLGQGPEFLIYFQGTGAADDSGLPNDRFFAVRPEGSVSTLKIQRTERGDSAVYLCASSYVAGAELFFGEGSRLTVL.

V is TRBV7-2 and J is TRBJ2-1, with 10 bases that match TRBD2. CDR1 is SGHTA, CDR2 FQGNSA, per germline. V shed 3 bases and J 9 bases; nucleotides not matched to a gene: 8. The length of the CDR3 is 15 residues. The CDR3 reads CASSFLAGEVGEQFF. CDR3 nucleotides: TGTGCCAGCAGCTTCCTAGCGGGGGAGGTGGGTGAGCAGTTCTTC.

Ten or more counts support this clonotype. The V call is TRBV6-1, the J call TRBJ2-4, with unresolved D. Trimming shortened V by 6 bases and J by 15 bases, and 21 bases separated the two germline ends. The CDR3 extends over 13 amino acids. Germline CDR1 MNHNS, CDR2 SASEGT. This chain's CDR3 is CASRPTGSARSYF. CDR3 bases: TGTGCCAGCAGGCCCACCGGTTCGGCCCGTTCGTACTTC.

This clonotype appeared a few times. The chain carries TRBV9 and TRBJ1-2, with TRBD1 matching over 7 bases. Germline assignment: CDR1 SGDLS and CDR2 YYNGEE. There are 13 residues in the CDR3. Losses at the gene ends were 4 bases for V and 6 bases for J; bases not matched to a gene: 6. CDR3 region: CASSQDRNHGYTF. In nucleotides, the CDR3 is TGTGCCAGCAGCCAGGACAGGAACCATGGCTACACCTTC.

This clonotype was counted between two and nine times. The chain employs TRBV3-1 and TRBJ2-7; no definite D call. The germline CDR1 and CDR2 sequences are LGHDT and YNNKEL (reference sequence). Trimming stripped 4 bases from V and 2 bases from J, with 12 bases between. The CDR3 length is 14 residues. CDR3 nucleotide sequence: TGTGCCAGCAGCCCCCGGGCGGTCGCCTACGAGCAGTACTTC. Its translation is CASSPRAVAYEQYF.

There are many counts of this clonotype. This chain links TRBV7-3 with TRBJ2-5; the D is unclear. The CDR3 runs to 17 residues. CDR1 SGHTA and CDR2 FQGTGA come from the germline V gene. The V end was cut by 4 bases, the J end by 4 bases, with 22 bases between. As DNA, the CDR3 is TGTGCCAGCAGCTCCCACGTCCGCGCAGGTCGAGCAGAGACCCAGTACTTC. The encoded protein is CASSSHVRAGRAETQYF.

This clonotype was recorded at least ten times. This chain uses TRBV4-1 with TRBJ2-5; a weak D match, TRBD2 (6 bases). V was clipped by 1 base and J by 3 bases, with 15 bases between them. The germline V gene has CDR1 MGHRA and CDR2 YSYEKL. The CDR3 is made up of 16 amino acids. The CDR3 bases are TGCGCCAGCAGCCAAGCCCCGACGGGGGTAAAAGAGACCCAGTACTTC. This gives the protein CASSQAPTGVKETQYF.

About this clonotype: One end of the junction is discordant with germline, which a read error may explain. This chain connects TRBV5-1 to TRBJ1-1, with TRBD1 identical over 8 bases. Germline CDR1 and CDR2: SGHRS and YFSETQ. The CDR3 is 15 amino acids. The CDR3: CASSLGQGVNTEAFF. CDR3 nucleotides: TGTGCCAGCAGTCTAGGACAGGGCGTGAACACTGAAGCTTTCTTT.

V is TRBV13 and J is TRBJ1-1; D is ambiguous. Germline CDR1 reads PRHDT; CDR2 reads FYEKMQ (reference sequence). CDR3 size: 17 residues. The V end lost 1 base, the J end lost 5 bases, and 20 bases lay between the germline ends. The CDR3 sequence is CASSLDRRPDLGTEAFF. The CDR3 DNA reads TGTGCCAGCAGCTTAGACCGCAGGCCCGACTTGGGAACTGAAGCTTTCTTT.

The rearrangement joins TRBV5-1 to TRBJ1-4; a possible D gene is TRBD1 (5 bases). CDR1 and CDR2 from the germline V gene are SGHRS and YFSETQ. The CDR3 runs 14 residues. Between the trimmed V and J ends, which lost 1 base and 11 bases, there was a span of 15 bases. The CDR3 loop reads CASSLSAGSLKLFF. The CDR3 bases are TGCGCCAGCAGCTTGTCGGCAGGGTCATTGAAACTGTTTTTT.

As for this clonotype: One junction end disagrees with the germline gene, perhaps due to a read error. The chain uses TRBV20-1 and TRBJ1-2, with D maybe TRBD1 (5 bases). There are 12 residues in the CDR3. CDR1 is DFQATT, CDR2 SNEGSKA, per germline (reference sequence). The CDR3 nucleotides read TGCAGGGCTAGGACGGGGGACTATGGCTACACCTTC. Translating gives CRARTGDYGYTF.

V is TRBV28 and J is TRBJ2-7; TRBD1 might be the D (5 bases). Trimming took off 4 bases at V and 4 bases at J, with 17 bases between the two ends. The germline gives CDR1 MDHEN, CDR2 SYDVKM. The CDR3 has 15 residues. CDR3 in amino acids: CASSSSDSATYEQYF. CDR3 sequence (DNA): TGTGCCAGCAGTTCCTCTGACAGCGCTACGTACGAGCAGTACTTC.

The sample holds many counts of this clonotype. V and J are TRBV20-1 and TRBJ2-6; 8 positions match TRBD1. CDR1 is DFQATT, CDR2 SNEGSKA, per germline (reference sequence). V dropped 5 bases and J dropped 0; count of bases not matched to a gene: 9. This CDR3 contains 17 residues. The CDR3 spells CSAYKQGAISGANVLTF. The CDR3 DNA is TGCAGTGCTTACAAGCAGGGGGCCATCTCTGGGGCCAACGTCCTGACTTTC.

The chain employs TRBV18 and TRBJ2-5; tentative D call: TRBD1 (6 bases). Germline CDR1 and CDR2: KGHSH and LQKENI. Trimming left V 1 base short and J 5 bases short, with 11 bases between. The CDR3 is 14 amino acids. The DNA for the CDR3 is TGTGCCAGCTCACCACAAACAGGGTGGGAGACCCAGTACTTC. It translates to CASSPQTGWETQYF.

CDR3 coding DNA: TGTGCCAGCACCCGACTAGCGGGGACGACCTACGAGCAGTACTTC. Residues: CASTRLAGTTYEQYF. This sequence joins TRBV7-2 and TRBJ2-7; 11 positions match TRBD2. This CDR3 is 15 amino acids long. Germline assignment: CDR1 SGHTA and CDR2 FQGNSA. Trimming took 7 bases from V and 2 from J; bases not matched to a gene: 7. The variable domain in full, with the rest retrieved from reference TRBV7-2 and TRBJ2-7, is GAGVSQSPSNKVTEKGKDVELRCDPISGHTALYWYRQSLGQGLEFLIYFQGNSAPDKSGLPSDRFSAERTGGSVSTLTIQRTQQEDSAVYLCASTRLAGTTYEQYFGPGTRLTVT.

This clonotype was seen repeatedly, ten times or more. The rearrangement uses TRBV10-3 and TRBJ2-5; D perhaps matches TRBD2 (5 bases). CDR1 and CDR2 from the germline V gene are ENHRY and SYGVKD. Trimming pared 10 bases from V and 2 bases from J, leaving 17 bases between. This CDR3 is 14 amino acids long. The CDR3: CATRTDGGQETQYF. The CDR3 DNA follows: TGTGCCACCCGTACGGACGGAGGACAAGAGACCCAGTACTTC.

The chain couples TRBV29-1 to TRBJ2-4; D is perhaps TRBD2 (7 bases). V dropped 5 bases and J dropped 13 bases, with 21 bases sitting between them. This CDR3 region has 13 residues. Germline V gene sequence: CDR1 SQVTM, CDR2 ANQGSEA. CDR3 nucleotide sequence: TGCAGCGTTCCGGCGGGGGCTGCCGTTGAGCAGTACTTC. Its protein product is CSVPAGAAVEQYF.

As concerns this clonotype: One junction end disagrees with the germline gene, perhaps due to a read error. As DNA, the CDR3 is TGTGCCAGCAGCACCCATCCCGGGGCCTACGAGCAGAACTTC. As protein: CASSTHPGAYEQNF. The V gene is TRBV7-2, the J gene TRBJ2-7, with D possibly being TRBD1 or TRBD2 (5 bases each). The CDR3 is 14 amino acids. Per the germline V gene, CDR1 is SGHTA and CDR2 is FQGNSA.

The sample holds one count of this clonotype. It may be a read error: a sequence one base away is much more abundant. The chain recombines TRBV28 with TRBJ2-1; D is ambiguous. The V gene lost 6 bases and the J gene lost 15 bases, with 6 bases spanning the gap. CDR1 and CDR2 from the germline V gene are MDHEN and SYDVKM. CDR3 length: 8 amino acids. The CDR3 DNA reads TGTGCCAGCAGCCCCAGGTTCTTC. Encoded protein: CASSPRFF.

This clonotype was seen a handful of times. The genes are TRBV2 and TRBJ2-7; 9 nucleotides match TRBD2. V shed 1 base, J shed 3 bases, and the junction held 1 base outside the gene matches. Germline V lookup: CDR1 SNHLY, CDR2 FYNNEI. There are 14 residues in the CDR3. The CDR3 bases are TGTGCCAGCAGTGAAGGGCGGGGGGGCTACGAGCAGTACTTC. Its protein is CASSEGRGGYEQYF.

The rearrangement joins TRBV7-2 to TRBJ1-1, with D tentatively TRBD1 (5 bases). CDR1 SGHTA and CDR2 FQGNSA come from the germline V gene. The CDR3 spans 17 residues. Trimming pared 2 bases from V and 6 bases from J, leaving 22 bases between. The DNA for the CDR3 is TGTGCCAGCAGCTTAAGGTTGGGGGAGAGCACGGACCCTGAAGCTTTCTTT. Translated, it gives CASSLRLGESTDPEAFF.

The rearrangement links TRBV20-1 to TRBJ1-1; D unresolved. The CDR3 totals 13 residues. Between the trimmed V and J ends, which lost 6 bases and 1 base, there was a span of 12 bases. CDR1 is DFQATT and CDR2 is SNEGSKA in the germline V gene (reference sequence). CDR3 residues: CSAKGGGNTEAFF. The CDR3 DNA sequence: TGCAGTGCCAAGGGAGGCGGGAACACTGAAGCTTTCTTT.

In the case of this clonotype: One base away lies a much larger clone, so this may be a sequencing read error. The V gene is TRBV6-1, the J gene TRBJ2-1; 9 bases fit TRBD1. The DNA matches TRBJ2-7 better at its end, which makes the J call doubtful. The CDR3 is made up of 15 amino acids. Germline lookup yields CDR1 MNHNS and CDR2 SASEGT. In nucleotides, the CDR3 is TGTGCCACCGAAGAAACAGGGGGCGCTTACAATGAGCAGTACTTC. This gives the protein CATEETGGAYNEQYF.

A few counts support this clonotype. The gene calls are TRBV7-6 and TRBJ2-3; the match to TRBD2 covers 10 bases. The V gene end was trimmed by 5 bases and the J gene end by 2 bases; junction bases not matched to a gene: 10. The CDR3 loop spans 17 amino acids. CDR1 and CDR2 (germline): SGHVS, FNYEAQ. This CDR3 reads CASSPGTSVIYTDTQYF. CDR3 sequence (DNA): TGTGCCAGCAGCCCCGGGACTAGCGTGATCTACACAGATACGCAGTATTTT.

The chain carries TRBV6-2 or TRBV6-3 and TRBJ2-1; tentatively, D is TRBD1 or TRBD2 (6 bases each). The germline V gene encodes CDR1 MNHEY and CDR2 SVGEGT. V was clipped by 10 bases and J by 7 bases, with 11 bases between them. The CDR3 runs to 11 residues. DNA of the CDR3: TGTGCCACCCAAGGGGGGAATGAGCAGTTCTTC. This codes for CATQGGNEQFF.

This clonotype came up many times. V gene TRBV7-3 combines with J gene TRBJ2-6, with 7 bases fitting TRBD1. CDR1 is SGHTA, CDR2 FQGTGA, per germline. CDR3 length equals 16 residues. V was pared by 2 bases and J by 2 bases, with 3 bases of the junction left unmatched. CDR3 in amino acids: CASSLDGTAGANVLTF. CDR3 sequence (DNA): TGTGCCAGCAGCTTAGACGGGACAGCTGGGGCCAACGTCCTGACTTTC.

V gene TRBV7-3 combines with J gene TRBJ2-3, with a weak D call TRBD1 (6 bases). CDR1 SGHTA and CDR2 FQGTGA come from the germline V gene. V shed 2 bases and J shed 7 bases, with 10 bases lying between them. The CDR3 covers 13 residues. The CDR3 sequence: CASSLGQSYTQYF. The CDR3 DNA sequence: TGTGCCAGCAGCTTAGGACAGAGTTATACGCAGTATTTT.